Listed below are T cell receptor beta chains from one sample, sequenced in a study of a mutant IDH1 vaccine in newly diagnosed glioma. These receptors are not linked to any known antigen. The assay was immunoSEQ multiplex PCR, and TCRdb's table has in-frame clones only and misses some. This sample has about 30,000 clones, with roughly 87% found just once. Here the sequenced sample was peripheral blood mononuclear cells (PBMCs), taken from a glioma patient whose treatment included an IDH1 peptide vaccine. These receptors were taken from a woman in her thirties or forties with glioma. Some clones in this sample may be carry-over from other donors' samples. Both conserved end residues are trimmed from each CDR3. Fields, in order: clone size, V gene, J gene, CDR3 protein. Rows give clone size only sometimes, using once, few, many, or a class for an expanded clone.

clone size: .; V gene: TRBV11-2; J gene: TRBJ2-1; CDR3 protein: ASSGVSYNEQF
clone size: .; V gene: TRBV7-9; J gene: TRBJ1-1; CDR3 protein: ASSSRQTEAF
clone size: .; V gene: TRBV6-1; J gene: TRBJ2-2; CDR3 protein: ASNLDGNTGELF
clone size: .; V gene: TRBV9; J gene: TRBJ2-3; CDR3 protein: ASGNGGAANTQY
clone size: .; V gene: TRBV19; J gene: TRBJ1-2; CDR3 protein: ASSTRDRGLDGYT
clone size: .; V gene: TRBV7-8; J gene: TRBJ1-4; CDR3 protein: ASSPLTGTGEKLF
clone size: .; V gene: TRBV10-3; J gene: TRBJ2-7; CDR3 protein: AIGDREGLYEQY
clone size: .; V gene: TRBV7-3; J gene: TRBJ2-2; CDR3 protein: ASGNTGELF
clone size: .; V gene: TRBV19; J gene: TRBJ2-5; CDR3 protein: DPCVRGTQETQY
clone size: .; V gene: TRBV5-1; J gene: TRBJ1-6; CDR3 protein: ASRTDEASPLH
clone size: .; V gene: TRBV28; J gene: TRBJ2-7; CDR3 protein: ASTEGARDQY
clone size: .; V gene: TRBV6-5; J gene: TRBJ1-6; CDR3 protein: ASRSDGDSPLH
clone size: .; V gene: TRBV28; J gene: TRBJ1-3; CDR3 protein: ASNSDGISGNTIY
clone size: .; V gene: TRBV19; J gene: TRBJ1-4; CDR3 protein: ASTPGLDKEKLF
clone size: .; V gene: TRBV18; J gene: TRBJ1-2; CDR3 protein: ASSPVTGREGYT
clone size: once; V gene: TRBV4-2; J gene: TRBJ1-2; CDR3 protein: ASSQARGGGNYGYT
clone size: .; V gene: TRBV6-5; J gene: TRBJ1-4; CDR3 protein: ASSSSWDSHEKLF
clone size: .; V gene: TRBV7-9; J gene: TRBJ2-5; CDR3 protein: ASSLIVGAETQY
clone size: .; V gene: TRBV5-1; J gene: TRBJ2-1; CDR3 protein: ASSLSAGPHNEQF
clone size: .; V gene: TRBV28; J gene: TRBJ2-5; CDR3 protein: ASSRAEWETQY
clone size: .; V gene: TRBV7-6; J gene: TRBJ2-5; CDR3 protein: ASSDPRSLRQIGKETQY
clone size: .; V gene: TRBV19; J gene: TRBJ2-7; CDR3 protein: ASSREGWGRSDEQY
clone size: .; V gene: TRBV6-4; J gene: TRBJ2-5; CDR3 protein: ASRLSQETQY
clone size: few; V gene: TRBV29-1; J gene: TRBJ1-1; CDR3 protein: SADRDMNTEAF
clone size: .; V gene: TRBV18; J gene: TRBJ1-1; CDR3 protein: ASSPPGQHAEAF
clone size: .; V gene: TRBV27; J gene: TRBJ2-7; CDR3 protein: ASSPGGTGVNEQY
clone size: .; V gene: TRBV7-2; J gene: TRBJ2-6; CDR3 protein: ASSLGGTGANVLT
clone size: .; V gene: TRBV6-5; J gene: TRBJ2-1; CDR3 protein: ASSTVAGALNEQF
clone size: .; V gene: TRBV9; J gene: TRBJ1-2; CDR3 protein: ASSTRGYGYT
clone size: .; V gene: TRBV6-5; J gene: TRBJ2-3; CDR3 protein: ASRLSGGLTDTQY
clone size: .; V gene: TRBV7-9; J gene: TRBJ1-1; CDR3 protein: ASSFSTGLVDEAF
clone size: .; V gene: TRBV5-6; J gene: .; CDR3 protein: ASSLGQGSYEQY
clone size: .; V gene: TRBV7-2; J gene: TRBJ2-5; CDR3 protein: ASSLDLPPGGTQY
clone size: .; V gene: TRBV4-3; J gene: TRBJ2-7; CDR3 protein: ASSQGRHYEQY
clone size: .; V gene: TRBV2; J gene: TRBJ1-5; CDR3 protein: ASSRVTQPQH
clone size: .; V gene: TRBV9; J gene: TRBJ2-7; CDR3 protein: ASSVDGRTAYEQY
clone size: few; V gene: TRBV7-9; J gene: TRBJ2-2; CDR3 protein: ASSLGTGLTGELF
clone size: .; V gene: TRBV28; J gene: TRBJ1-5; CDR3 protein: ASSWGNQPQH
clone size: once; V gene: TRBV7-7; J gene: TRBJ2-3; CDR3 protein: ASSPGGGGPDTQY
clone size: .; V gene: TRBV9; J gene: TRBJ1-1; CDR3 protein: ASSVVEDTEAF
clone size: .; V gene: TRBV19; J gene: TRBJ2-7; CDR3 protein: ASRDRAKYEQY
clone size: .; V gene: TRBV27; J gene: TRBJ1-1; CDR3 protein: ASSLGTEAF
clone size: .; V gene: TRBV4-2; J gene: TRBJ1-3; CDR3 protein: ASSQDLGTSGNTIY
clone size: .; V gene: TRBV19; J gene: TRBJ2-6; CDR3 protein: ASSMRGAGANVLT
clone size: .; V gene: TRBV7-9; J gene: TRBJ2-5; CDR3 protein: ASSPRGQETQY
clone size: .; V gene: TRBV9; J gene: TRBJ2-2; CDR3 protein: ASSPAGGELF
clone size: .; V gene: TRBV14; J gene: TRBJ1-4; CDR3 protein: ASSVHLRGSEKLF
clone size: .; V gene: TRBV9; J gene: TRBJ2-3; CDR3 protein: ASSVGGADTQY
clone size: .; V gene: TRBV29-1; J gene: TRBJ2-7; CDR3 protein: SVGTSSHEQY
clone size: .; V gene: TRBV28; J gene: TRBJ2-1; CDR3 protein: ASFAPGGLRQF